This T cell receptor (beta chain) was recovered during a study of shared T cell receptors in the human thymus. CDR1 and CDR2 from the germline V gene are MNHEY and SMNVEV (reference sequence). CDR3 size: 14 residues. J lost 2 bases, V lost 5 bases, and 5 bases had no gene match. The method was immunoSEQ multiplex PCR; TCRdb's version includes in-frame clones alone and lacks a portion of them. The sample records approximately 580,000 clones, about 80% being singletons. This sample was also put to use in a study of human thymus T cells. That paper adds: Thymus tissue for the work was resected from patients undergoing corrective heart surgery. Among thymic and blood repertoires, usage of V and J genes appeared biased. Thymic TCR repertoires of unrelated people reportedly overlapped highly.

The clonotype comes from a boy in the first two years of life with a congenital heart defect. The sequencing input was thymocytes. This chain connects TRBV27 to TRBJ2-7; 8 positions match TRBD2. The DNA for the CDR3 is TGTGCCAGCAGTGTACGGGGGGGGCCCTACGAGCAGTACTTC. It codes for CASSVRGGPYEQYF.